This record looks at one TCR beta chain sequence and its context. CDR3 length equals 15 residues. CDR1 is SGHDT, CDR2 YYEEEE, per germline. Trimming shortened V by 3 bases and J by 3 bases, and 14 bases separated the two germline ends. In the original analysis: For nucleated cells, counts were estimated from reference gene primer amplification. Sequencing used immunoSEQ multiplex PCR; TCRdb keeps in-frame clones, though not all of them. For V, J and clone size, that table is used; D and trimming come from the DNA. The table lists approximately 93,000 clones, about 77% of them singletons. This specimen comes from a study of blood T cell repertoires in COVID-19. Overall study: Both acute and convalescent COVID-19 samples were obtained from the United States, Italy and Spain. PBMCs, B-cell-depleted T cells, or T cells provided the cDNA or gDNA that made up the material.

The receptor was isolated from a woman older than 75 with acute or convalescent COVID-19. This sequence joins TRBV5-6 and TRBJ2-3; D is possibly TRBD2 (6 bases). Sequencing used peripheral blood. CDR3 protein: CASSSPGVATDTQYF. Written as DNA, the CDR3 is TGTGCCAGCAGCTCGCCGGGGGTAGCTACAGATACGCAGTATTTT.